One and the same sample provided the 20 T cell receptor beta chains below, sequenced in a study of OX40 agonist ivuxolimab in advanced cancers. The protocol was immunoSEQ multiplex PCR, while the TCRdb copy is restricted to in-frame clones and leaves out a portion. The profile shows 65,000 to 100,000 clones, around 82% of them singletons. The input for sequencing was CD4+ or CD8+ T cells sorted from blood, taken in a trial of the OX40 agonist ivuxolimab. These receptors came from an adult with an advanced solid tumor such as melanoma, head and neck, liver or kidney cancer.

The rearrangement links TRBV28 to TRBJ1-3; D unresolved. CDR3 length equals 15 residues. Germline V gene sequence: CDR1 MDHEN, CDR2 SYDVKM. V gave up 4 bases and J gave up 0 bases, with 10 bases separating them. The CDR3 DNA reads as TGTGCCAGCAGTTCAGCCCGCTTCTCTGGAAACACCATATATTTT. The encoded protein is CASSSARFSGNTIYF.

This clone was picked up one time. V usage is TRBV7-2 and J usage is TRBJ1-4, with 9 bases matching TRBD1. Germline lookup yields CDR1 SGHTA and CDR2 FQGNSA. The V and J ends lost 6 bases and 3 bases, in that order; junction bases with no gene match: 5. The CDR3 extends over 15 amino acids. In DNA, the CDR3 is TGTGCCAGCAGTTTAAGACAGGGGGCTAATGAAAAACTGTTTTTT. It encodes CASSLRQGANEKLFF. The variable domain in full, with the rest retrieved from reference TRBV7-2 and TRBJ1-4, is GAGVSQSPSNKVTEKGKDVELRCDPISGHTALYWYRQSLGQGLEFLIYFQGNSAPDKSGLPSDRFSAERTGGSVSTLTIQRTQQEDSAVYLCASSLRQGANEKLFFGSGTQLSVL.

This sequence joins TRBV25-1 and TRBJ2-2; D not certain. V was cut by 4 bases and J by 5 bases, with 5 bases left in between. Germline lookup yields CDR1 MGHDK and CDR2 SYGVNS. The CDR3 is made up of 12 amino acids. CDR3 protein: CASSGGTGELFF. DNA for the CDR3: TGTGCCAGCAGTGGGGGAACCGGGGAGCTGTTTTTT.

This clone is medium-sized by share. This chain joins TRBV18 and TRBJ1-5; tentatively, D is TRBD1 (5 bases). V gave up 0 bases and J gave up 6 bases, with 6 bases separating them. The germline V gene encodes CDR1 KGHSH and CDR2 LQKENI. This CDR3 is built from 13 residues. CDR3 bases: TGTGCCAGCTCACCACCGGGGGTTCAGCCCCAGCATTTT. Amino acids: CASSPPGVQPQHF.

The J gene is TRBJ1-5, the V gene TRBV28; TRBD1 agrees at 9 bases. Germline lookup yields CDR1 MDHEN and CDR2 SYDVKM. V lost 6 bases and J lost 4; bases outside the gene matches: 1. The CDR3 covers 13 residues. The CDR3 DNA reads TGTGCCAGCAGGGGGACAGGGAATCAGCCCCAGCATTTT. It is translated as CASRGTGNQPQHF.

The rearrangement links TRBV5-1 to TRBJ2-7; D is perhaps TRBD2 (5 bases). V was pared by 6 bases and J by 3 bases, with 19 bases between. The germline V gene has CDR1 SGHRS and CDR2 YFSETQ. The CDR3 sequence is 15 residues long. The CDR3 loop is CASKIYTGSGYEQYF. As DNA, the CDR3 is TGCGCCAGCAAAATCTACACGGGGTCTGGCTACGAGCAGTACTTC.

A few counts support this clone. V gene TRBV23-1 combines with J gene TRBJ2-7; maybe TRBD2 (6 bases). TRBV23-1 is designated an ORF whose function remains uncertain. The V gene lost 6 bases and the J gene lost 4 bases, with 22 bases spanning the gap. This CDR3 has 16 amino acids. The CDR3 nucleotides are TGCGCCAGCAGCCGCCCCGATCGGCAGGAGGGATACGAGCAGTACTTC. Residues: CASSRPDRQEGYEQYF.

The V and J genes are TRBV27 and TRBJ2-6; either TRBD1 or TRBD2 may supply D (5 bases each). The V end lost 4 bases, the J end lost 0 bases, and 10 bases lay between the germline ends. This CDR3 has 16 amino acids. The germline CDR1 and CDR2 sequences are MNHEY and SMNVEV (reference sequence). The CDR3 nucleotides read TGTGCCAGCAGTTCGATAGGGACCTCTGGGGCCAACGTCCTGACTTTC. Translating it yields CASSSIGTSGANVLTF.

The gene calls are TRBV5-5 and TRBJ2-7; D gene ambiguous. CDR1 is SGHKS, CDR2 YYEKEE, per germline (reference sequence). The CDR3 is 16 residues long. V gave up 2 bases and J gave up 0 bases, with 15 bases separating them. The CDR3 nucleotides are TGTGCCAGCAGCTTCCCGTTTGGTTCCAGCTCCTACGAGCAGTACTTC. Translating gives CASSFPFGSSSYEQYF. The complete variable domain, with remaining parts taken from reference TRBV5-5 and TRBJ2-7, reads DAGVTQSPTHLIKTRGQQVTLRCSPISGHKSVSWYQQVLGQGPQFIFQYYEKEERGRGNFPDRFSARQFPNYSSELNVNALLLGDSALYLCASSFPFGSSSYEQYFGPGTRLTVT.

The chain recombines TRBV19 with TRBJ2-1, with 8 bases matching TRBD1. Looked up from germline, CDR1 is LNHDA and CDR2 is SQIVND (reference sequence). Germline trimming cut 2 bases from V and 4 bases from J; bases unmatched to any gene: 7. This CDR3 region has 16 residues. The CDR3 DNA reads TGTGCCAGTAGTATAAGTACCAGGGGGCAATACAATGAGCAGTTCTTC. Protein sequence: CASSISTRGQYNEQFF.

The V gene is TRBV4-1, the J gene TRBJ1-4; D is uncertain. Trimming left V 1 base short and J 0 bases short, with 15 bases between. This CDR3 comprises 18 residues. In germline, CDR1 is MGHRA, CDR2 YSYEKL. CDR3 bases: TGCGCCAGCAGCCAAGGTATAGGGCTTAGAGCAACTAATGAAAAACTGTTTTTT. It encodes CASSQGIGLRATNEKLFF.

This clone was found once. The rearrangement uses TRBV19 and TRBJ1-6, with 9 bases matching TRBD1. In germline, CDR1 is LNHDA, CDR2 SQIVND (reference sequence). This CDR3 region has 14 residues. The J segment lost 9 bases and the V segment lost 6 bases, leaving 6 bases of the junction unmatched. CDR3 bases: TGTGCCAGTAGCCCGGCGGGACAGGGTTCACCCCTCCACTTT. This gives the protein CASSPAGQGSPLHF.

V is TRBV19 and J is TRBJ2-7, with 8 bases identical to TRBD2. Trimming at V came to 6 bases and at J to 5 bases, leaving 3 bases not matched to a gene. The CDR3 is made up of 12 amino acids. Germline lookup yields CDR1 LNHDA and CDR2 SQIVND (reference sequence). The DNA of the CDR3 is TGTGCCAGTAGCGGACTAGCCGACGAGCAGTACTTC. This translates into CASSGLADEQYF.

The chain combines TRBV6-5 with TRBJ2-1; D unresolved. CDR1 is MNHEY, CDR2 SVGAGI, per germline. V lost 2 bases to trimming and J lost 0 bases, with 11 bases between them. The CDR3 spans 16 residues. DNA of the CDR3: TGTGCCAGCAGTTACGACTCAATCAGCTCCTACAATGAGCAGTTCTTC. Translated, it gives CASSYDSISSYNEQFF.

This chain joins TRBV4-1 and TRBJ2-1; tentative D call: TRBD2 (5 bases). The CDR3 is 14 amino acids. Germline CDR1 reads MGHRA; CDR2 reads YSYEKL. The V and J ends lost 0 bases and 4 bases respectively, with 7 bases between them. The CDR3, as DNA: TGCGCCAGCAGCCAAGATGGGAGTTACAATGAGCAGTTCTTC. Encoded protein: CASSQDGSYNEQFF.

The chain uses TRBV30 and TRBJ1-6; TRBD1 matches at 9 bases. With 3 bases clipped from V and 7 bases from J, the junction kept 7 bases outside the gene matches. Germline-derived CDR1 and CDR2 are GTSNPN and SVGIG (reference sequence). The CDR3 totals 15 residues. The CDR3 is CAWRPLTGGNSPLHF. In DNA form, the CDR3 reads TGTGCCTGGAGGCCCTTGACAGGGGGAAATTCACCCCTCCACTTT. The variable domain in full, completed from reference TRBV30 and TRBJ1-6, reads SQTIHQWPATLVQPVGSPLSLECTVEGTSNPNLYWYRQAAGRGLQLLFYSVGIGQISSEVPQNLSASRPQDRQFILSSKKLLLSDSGFYLCAWRPLTGGNSPLHFGNGTRLTVT.

V gene TRBV6-1 combines with J gene TRBJ2-1; D is unresolved. Germline V gives CDR1 MNHNS, CDR2 SASEGT. Trimming took off 3 bases at V and 7 bases at J, with 7 bases between the two ends. This CDR3 comprises 12 residues. The CDR3 loop is CASSEIANEQFF. In DNA form, the CDR3 reads TGTGCCAGCAGTGAGATAGCTAATGAGCAGTTCTTC.

The J gene is TRBJ2-7, the V gene TRBV5-4; D might be TRBD2 (5 bases). V was pared by 1 base and J by 2 bases, with 16 bases between. The CDR3 is 16 amino acids. Germline CDR1 reads SGHNT; CDR2 reads YYREEE (reference sequence). The CDR3 protein is CASSLSWAGYAYEQYF. The CDR3 DNA reads as TGTGCCAGCAGCTTGTCTTGGGCGGGTTACGCCTACGAGCAGTACTTC. The variable domain in full, with the rest retrieved from reference TRBV5-4 and TRBJ2-7, is ETGVTQSPTHLIKTRGQQVTLRCSSQSGHNTVSWYQQALGQGPQFIFQYYREEENGRGNFPPRFSGLQFPNYSSELNVNALELDDSALYLCASSLSWAGYAYEQYFGPGTRLTVT.

Points on this clone: The sample carries other DNA sequences with the same CDR3. The chain links TRBV7-9 to TRBJ1-5; possibly TRBD1 for D (5 bases). Germline values: CDR1 SEHNR, CDR2 FQNEAQ (reference sequence). Trimming took 4 bases from V and 5 from J, leaving 12 bases between them. This CDR3 has 14 amino acids. The CDR3 region has the DNA TGTGCCAGCAGCTCAGACAGTCACGATCAGCCCCAGCATTTT. It translates to CASSSDSHDQPQHF. The full variable domain, in which reference TRBV7-9 and TRBJ1-5 provide the parts outside the CDR3, is DTGVSQNPRHKITKRGQNVTFRCDPISEHNRLYWYRQTLGQGPEFLTYFQNEAQLEKSRLLSDRFSAERPKGSFSTLEIQRTEQGDSAMYLCASSSDSHDQPQHFGDGTRLSIL.

CDR3 nucleotides: TGTGCCAGCAGCCGGACAGGGCAGACAGATACGCAGTATTTT. Translating it yields CASSRTGQTDTQYF. The genes are TRBV7-9 and TRBJ2-3; 8 bases are a match to TRBD1. The CDR3 contains 14 residues. V was clipped by 5 bases and J by 3 bases; unmatched bases: 4. Per germline, CDR1 SEHNR and CDR2 FQNEAQ (reference sequence).